A single sample gave rise to the 29 T cell receptor beta chains below, sequenced in a study of blood T cell repertoires in COVID-19. Generated by immunoSEQ multiplex PCR, the TCRdb table keeps only in-frame clones and is missing some. The data show tens of thousands of clones, around 80% seen once. Sequenced sample: peripheral blood. The source is a woman over 75 with active or convalescent COVID-19.

DNA of the CDR3: TGCGCCAGCAGCCAATCAGTGTTCATTGAAGCTTTCTTT. This encodes CASSQSVFIEAFF. The rearrangement uses TRBV4-1 and TRBJ1-1; no clear D. CDR3 length: 13 residues. V lost 2 bases to trimming and J lost 7 bases, with 11 bases between them. Germline values: CDR1 MGHRA, CDR2 YSYEKL.

V is TRBV28 and J is TRBJ2-3; D not resolved. Germline CDR1 MDHEN, CDR2 SYDVKM. V dropped 1 base and J dropped 0 bases, with 11 bases sitting between them. The CDR3 has 16 amino acids. CDR3 in amino acids: CASSLLAVASTDTQYF. Written as DNA, the CDR3 is TGTGCCAGCAGTTTATTGGCAGTTGCTAGCACAGATACGCAGTATTTT.

This sequence joins TRBV19 and TRBJ1-2; D is undetermined. The V end was cut by 2 bases, the J end by 4 bases, with 11 bases between. The germline V gene encodes CDR1 LNHDA and CDR2 SQIVND (reference sequence). CDR3 length: 14 residues. The CDR3 DNA reads as TGTGCCAGTAGTATAAAAGAGGGCAGCTATGGCTACACCTTC. This translates into CASSIKEGSYGYTF.

This chain joins TRBV9 and TRBJ2-5, with 10 bases aligning to TRBD2. The CDR3 length is 17 residues. Trimming at V came to 0 bases and at J to 4 bases, leaving 9 bases not matched to a gene. The germline CDR1 and CDR2 sequences are SGDLS and YYNGEE. The CDR3 reads CASSVGASGSDPETQYF. The CDR3 bases are TGTGCCAGCAGCGTAGGGGCTAGCGGGAGCGACCCAGAGACCCAGTACTTC.

J is TRBJ2-7 and V is TRBV7-9, with 9 bases fitting TRBD2. Trimming removed 5 bases from V and 4 bases from J; junction bases left unmatched: 15. The CDR3 runs 17 residues. Per germline, CDR1 SEHNR and CDR2 FQNEAQ (reference sequence). The CDR3 reads CASSDTRARGRGYEQYF. CDR3 in DNA: TGTGCCAGCAGCGATACCCGGGCACGCGGGAGGGGGTACGAGCAGTACTTC. Full variable domain (remainder filled in from reference TRBV7-9 and TRBJ2-7): DTGVSQNPRHKITKRGQNVTFRCDPISEHNRLYWYRQTLGQGPEFLTYFQNEAQLEKSRLLSDRFSAERPKGSFSTLEIQRTEQGDSAMYLCASSDTRARGRGYEQYFGPGTRLTVT.

This clone turned up a few times. The rearrangement links TRBV5-4 to TRBJ2-2; 7 bases align to TRBD1. The CDR3 totals 15 residues. Per the germline V gene, CDR1 is SGHNT and CDR2 is YYREEE (reference sequence). Trimming at V came to 4 bases and at J to 5 bases, leaving 8 bases not matched to a gene. The CDR3 DNA reads as TGTGCCAGCAGCATCGACAGGGTCGGAACCGGGGAGCTGTTTTTT. It translates to CASSIDRVGTGELFF.

In its sample, this clone was seen a few times. The chain uses TRBV5-4 and TRBJ2-6, with a tentative D call TRBD2 (5 bases). Germline V gene lookup returns CDR1 SGHNT and CDR2 YYREEE (reference sequence). V lost 0 bases to trimming and J lost 4 bases, with 5 bases between them. CDR3 length: 14 amino acids. CDR3 protein: CASSLAGGANVLTF. CDR3 coding DNA: TGTGCCAGCAGCTTGGCGGGAGGGGCCAACGTCCTGACTTTC. Full variable domain (outside the CDR3, taken from reference TRBV5-4 and TRBJ2-6): ETGVTQSPTHLIKTRGQQVTLRCSSQSGHNTVSWYQQALGQGPQFIFQYYREEENGRGNFPPRFSGLQFPNYSSELNVNALELDDSALYLCASSLAGGANVLTFGAGSRLTVL.

This chain connects TRBV18 to TRBJ1-5; 7 positions agree with TRBD1. The CDR3 totals 14 residues. Germline CDR1 reads KGHSH; CDR2 reads LQKENI. V shed 5 bases, J shed 2 bases, and the junction held 3 bases outside the gene matches. The CDR3 here is CASSTTGGNQPQHF. As DNA, the CDR3 is TGTGCCAGCTCAACTACAGGGGGCAATCAGCCCCAGCATTTT.

The chain employs TRBV7-9 and TRBJ1-1, with TRBD1 as a possible D gene (6 bases). CDR3 length: 13 residues. Trimming took off 6 bases at V and 5 bases at J, with 13 bases between the two ends. Germline V gene lookup returns CDR1 SEHNR and CDR2 FQNEAQ (reference sequence). The CDR3 spells CASSLTGSTEAFF. CDR3 coding DNA: TGTGCCAGCAGTCTAACAGGGAGTACTGAAGCTTTCTTT.

With respect to this clone: The junction shows a germline mismatch at one end, possibly a read error. This chain links TRBV19 with TRBJ2-7; the match to TRBD1 covers 8 bases. This CDR3 is built from 14 residues. Germline CDR1 reads LNHDA; CDR2 reads SQIVND (reference sequence). For the CDR3, the DNA is TGTGCCAGTTCCGACAGGGGTGTACCCTACGGGCAGTACTTC. This codes for CASSDRGVPYGQYF.

This clone was seen just once. The chain has TRBV7-9 and TRBJ2-3; 7 bases line up with TRBD2. Germline-derived CDR1 and CDR2 are SEHNR and FQNEAQ (reference sequence). V dropped 4 bases and J dropped 0; count of bases not matched to a gene: 7. The CDR3 extends over 16 amino acids. In DNA form, the CDR3 reads TGTGCCAGCAGCTGGGCTAGCGGCCCTAGCACAGATACGCAGTATTTT. It codes for CASSWASGPSTDTQYF.

The chain links TRBV9 to TRBJ1-3; 8 bases match TRBD1. The CDR3 totals 15 residues. Germline lookup yields CDR1 SGDLS and CDR2 YYNGEE. After removal of 3 bases from V and 3 bases from J, the junction contained 5 bases not matched to a gene. This CDR3 is CASSAQGGGGNTIYF. The CDR3 coding sequence is TGTGCCAGCAGCGCACAGGGGGGAGGTGGAAACACCATATATTTT.

This clone was detected a few times. V usage is TRBV4-3 and J usage is TRBJ2-2; D is undetermined. Germline V gene lookup returns CDR1 LGHNA and CDR2 YSLEER. V dropped 0 bases and J dropped 2 bases, with 7 bases sitting between them. The CDR3 covers 15 residues. CDR3 DNA: TGCGCCAGCAGCCAAGATCCATTTAACACCGGGGAGCTGTTTTTT. It is translated as CASSQDPFNTGELFF.

The V gene is TRBV28, the J gene TRBJ1-5, with 9 bases lining up with TRBD1. CDR3 length: 14 amino acids. V was clipped by 10 bases and J by 6 bases; unmatched bases: 10. Germline V gene lookup returns CDR1 MDHEN and CDR2 SYDVKM. This CDR3 is CATEQGAYGQPQHF. Here the CDR3 DNA reads TGTGCCACCGAACAGGGGGCGTACGGTCAGCCCCAGCATTTT.

CDR3 DNA sequence: TGCAGCGTTCTCCAGGCCCCCTATGGCTACACCTTC. Its protein product is CSVLQAPYGYTF. V usage is TRBV29-1 and J usage is TRBJ1-2; D gene ambiguous. V was shortened by 5 bases and J by 4 bases, with 11 bases between the two germline ends. Germline V gives CDR1 SQVTM, CDR2 ANQGSEA. The CDR3 spans 12 residues.

This chain joins TRBV7-2 and TRBJ1-5; D may be TRBD1 (6 bases). Per the germline V gene, CDR1 is SGHTA and CDR2 is FQGNSA. This CDR3 is built from 17 residues. The V end lost 2 bases, the J end lost 0 bases, and 14 bases lay between the germline ends. Here the CDR3 reads CASSLISNRASNQPQHF. In nucleotides, the CDR3 is TGTGCCAGCAGCTTAATCTCGAACAGGGCTAGCAATCAGCCCCAGCATTTT.

This chain links TRBV19 with TRBJ1-2, with 7 bases matching TRBD1. The CDR3 is 13 residues long. The germline V gene has CDR1 LNHDA and CDR2 SQIVND (reference sequence). With 4 bases clipped from V and 5 bases from J, the junction kept 4 bases outside the gene matches. This CDR3 reads CASSTGQPYGYTF. CDR3 DNA: TGTGCCAGTAGTACGGGACAGCCATATGGCTACACCTTC.

The CDR3 reads CASSSGWRETQYF. In DNA form, the CDR3 reads TGCGCCAGCAGCTCCGGCTGGCGGGAGACCCAGTACTTC. V gene TRBV5-1 combines with J gene TRBJ2-5; D not resolved. The CDR3 is 13 amino acids. The germline V and J ends were trimmed by 3 bases and 5 bases, with 11 bases remaining between them. From germline, CDR1 is SGHRS and CDR2 YFSETQ.

The V gene is TRBV30, the J gene TRBJ1-5; weak D call: TRBD1 (5 bases). The CDR3 is made up of 14 amino acids. V was cut by 2 bases and J by 3 bases, with 11 bases left in between. Germline V gene data show CDR1 as GTSNPN and CDR2 as SVGIG (reference sequence). CDR3 sequence: CAWSTRGYNQPQHF. CDR3 DNA sequence: TGTGCCTGGAGTACAAGGGGATACAATCAGCCCCAGCATTTT.

The chain has TRBV18 and TRBJ1-1, with 9 positions matching TRBD1. The CDR3 is 13 amino acids. The V gene end was trimmed by 3 bases and the J gene end by 4 bases; junction bases not matched to a gene: 0. Germline assignment: CDR1 KGHSH and CDR2 LQKENI. CDR3 loop: CASSPDRGTEAFF. CDR3 nucleotide sequence: TGTGCCAGCTCACCGGACAGGGGCACTGAAGCTTTCTTT.

This clone was recorded a few times. V and J are TRBV6-5 and TRBJ2-1, with 10 positions matching TRBD2. CDR3 length equals 15 residues. Trimming removed 0 bases from V and 6 bases from J; junction bases left unmatched: 2. Germline values: CDR1 MNHEY, CDR2 SVGAGI. The CDR3 loop reads CASSYSSGGTNEQFF. CDR3 nucleotide sequence: TGTGCCAGCAGTTACTCTAGCGGGGGGACCAATGAGCAGTTCTTC.

V usage is TRBV27 and J usage is TRBJ2-1; 10 nucleotides line up with TRBD2. J gave up 6 bases and V 2 bases, and 4 bases lay outside the gene matches. The V gene's germline CDR1 is MNHEY and CDR2 SMNVEV (reference sequence). The length of the CDR3 is 15 residues. In DNA, the CDR3 is TGTGCCAGCAGTTTAGAGCGGGAGGGAGGCAATGAGCAGTTCTTC. This codes for CASSLEREGGNEQFF.

The rearrangement joins TRBV19 to TRBJ1-2; 7 bases align to TRBD1. J was trimmed by 3 bases and V by 2 bases; bases with no gene match: 3. CDR1 is LNHDA and CDR2 is SQIVND in the germline V gene (reference sequence). The CDR3 loop spans 14 amino acids. CDR3 sequence reads: CASSINTGDYGYTF. In nucleotides, the CDR3 is TGTGCCAGTAGTATAAATACAGGGGACTATGGCTACACCTTC.

The chain joins TRBV7-2 to TRBJ1-2; 8 nucleotides line up with TRBD1. Germline-derived CDR1 and CDR2 are SGHTA and FQGNSA. The ends lost 1 base at V and 2 bases at J; junction bases unmatched: 0. The CDR3 sequence is 14 residues long. In DNA form, the CDR3 reads TGTGCCAGCAGCTTAGACAGGGGGAACTATGGCTACACCTTC. It is translated as CASSLDRGNYGYTF.

The V gene is TRBV6-6, the J gene TRBJ2-3; D is ambiguous. The CDR3 runs 13 residues. V lost 8 bases and J lost 2, with 11 bases in between. CDR1 is MNHNY, CDR2 SVGAGI, per germline (reference sequence). The CDR3 DNA sequence: TGTGCCAGCTGCGGCAGCAACACAGATACGCAGTATTTT. Translated: CASCGSNTDTQYF.

This clone was detected once. The rearrangement links TRBV9 to TRBJ1-3; tentatively, D is TRBD1 (5 bases). This CDR3 has 17 residues. V was cut by 4 bases and J by 8 bases, with 25 bases left in between. The germline gives CDR1 SGDLS, CDR2 YYNGEE. CDR3 coding DNA: TGTGCCAGCAGCCCCGGGGGGACGTTAGATTTGGGAGACACCATATATTTT. Translating it yields CASSPGGTLDLGDTIYF.

In its sample, this clone was seen once. CDR3 nucleotides: TGTGCCAGCAGTTACTCCGGGTCTGAAGCTTTCTTT. Amino acids: CASSYSGSEAFF. The chain joins TRBV6-6 to TRBJ1-1; D call uncertain. Trimming left V 0 bases short and J 6 bases short, with 5 bases between. The CDR3 consists of 12 residues. Germline V gene lookup returns CDR1 MNHNY and CDR2 SVGAGI (reference sequence).

The chain carries TRBV7-3 and TRBJ2-3; 8 bases fit TRBD1. Trimming at V came to 5 bases and at J to 5 bases, leaving 9 bases not matched to a gene. Germline CDR1 reads SGHTA; CDR2 reads FQGTGA. The CDR3 length is 15 residues. In DNA, the CDR3 is TGTGCCAGCAGCGCACAAGGACAGGGCAAAGATACGCAGTATTTT. Translated: CASSAQGQGKDTQYF.

V is TRBV19 and J is TRBJ1-5; tentative D call: TRBD1 (5 bases). The CDR3 has 15 amino acids. Germline-derived CDR1 and CDR2 are LNHDA and SQIVND (reference sequence). V was shortened by 3 bases and J by 5 bases, with 14 bases between the two germline ends. The CDR3: CASSMGRVVYQPQHF. DNA of the CDR3: TGTGCCAGTAGTATGGGCAGGGTCGTGTATCAGCCCCAGCATTTT.